The clone carrying this TCR beta chain occurred a few times. The sample is drawn from a study of blood T cell repertoires in COVID-19. Across the study: Some COVID-19 samples were acute and others convalescent; all came from the United States, Italy and Spain.

Here immunoSEQ multiplex PCR was the method, and the copy in TCRdb shows in-frame clones only, minus some. The sample has more than 300,000 clones, roughly 90% seen once. CDR3 size: 15 residues. Germline lookup yields CDR1 LNHDA and CDR2 SQIVND (reference sequence). The V gene lost 6 bases and the J gene lost 0 bases, with 9 bases spanning the gap. This clonotype was sampled from a woman in her seventies with COVID-19, enrolled during active disease. J is TRBJ1-6 and V is TRBV19; no reliable D call. The sample consisted of peripheral blood. This CDR3 reads CASRQQSSYNSPLHF. Here the CDR3 DNA reads TGTGCCAGTAGACAACAGAGCTCCTATAATTCACCCCTCCACTTT.